This T cell receptor beta chain was sequenced in a study of human T cells and chemical hapten exposure (dated by TCRdb to 2020 to 2023). In the study overall: For sensitization, 2% DPC in acetone was applied to a roughly 2 cm by roughly 2 cm area of upper inner arm skin. This study followed changes in the peripheral blood TCR repertoire in vivo during primary and secondary sensitization of alopecia patients to the hapten diphenylcyclopropenone (DPC). Patient blood was sampled pre-sensitization (week 0) and at 2, 6 and about 24 weeks after DPC sensitization. Patch testing on the upper back used Finn chambers containing 0.01% DPC, with scoring done after 6 days according to International Contact Dermatitis Research Group standards. Blood for TCR sequencing was provided by twenty-nine alopecia patients at one to four time points (pre-sensitization, 2, 6 and 24 weeks). Libraries were pooled for sequencing, and variation in per-sample TCR yields was attributed mainly to small differences in library volumes within the pool. The mostly female patient cohort included alopecia areata with under or over 50% scalp involvement, alopecia totalis and alopecia universalis. Throughout the study period of 20 to 30 weeks, patients also received therapeutic DPC doses to the scalp every week.

Paper-wide results and their limitations: Compared with pre-sensitization or healthy control sets, expanded TCRs formed significantly more large CDR3 similarity clusters, which is consistent with antigen-driven responses. The number of PT1 expanded TCRs positively correlated with patch test score, significant at thresholds 8, 16 and 32 but not 4. Repeated subsampling changed both the strength of the expansion versus patch-test correlation and the threshold at which the correlation became significant. Because every patient had alopecia, a presumed autoimmune disease, the patients' immune response might differ from that of healthy individuals. The number of TCRs above 1 in 1000 frequency did not change with DPC sensitization; there was no evidence of global repertoire structure alterations.

Concerning this clonotype itself: Its antigen specificity is not known. No much larger clonotype is one base removed from it; base qualities were not supplied.

The library was prepared using RACE. For sequencing, a NextSeq 500 was employed. During library preparation, unique molecular identifiers were attached to individual cDNA molecules so that TCRs could be counted quantitatively and reproducibly. For every blood RNA sample, sequencing covered both the TCR alpha and TCR beta chains. Concerning the study's data processing: The median number of TCRs per sample was over 85,000, ranging from 23,224 to 690,600. V, J and CDR3 annotation of the TCR reads was carried out using the Decombinator software suite. For PS versus PT1 abundance plots, all samples were subsampled to the same number of TCRs (28,000). Expanded TCRs were defined as absent before sensitization and observed at least eight times at the 2-week time point. TCRdb trimmed public reads at Q25 via fastp, called clones via MiXCR and kept in-frame beta chains. Rows merge per CDR3 protein into single entries with the most common DNA and genes. The V and J calls shown here were made by TCRdb, not taken from the authors' results. In this sample the table shows about 120,000 distinct CDR3 sequences, about 11% of which occur a single time. The ten largest clones take up approximately 2.5% of the sample.

The meaning of the sample's time point label: patch test 3, about 24 weeks after DPC sensitization. This sample's treatment or condition label indicates: therapeutic diphenylcyclopropenone sensitization with weekly scalp DPC. At each patch-test visit, blood was drawn before the patch test was applied. To be eligible, patients had to be aged 18 to 70, diagnosed with alopecia and judged suitable for DPC therapy, while pregnant patients were excluded. Total RNA was isolated from unfractionated whole blood collected in Tempus Blood RNA tubes. The sequencing used whole blood, collected in connection with sensitization to the hapten diphenylcyclopropenone (DPC). This sequence originates from a woman between 45 and 60 years old with alopecia areata. Some clones in this sample may be carry-over from other donors' samples.

The CDR3 region: CASSVVVGELFF. The nucleotide sequence is TGTGCCAGCAGCGTAGTGGTCGGGGAGCTGTTTTTT. Recombination connected TRBV9 to TRBJ2-2, with no confidently assigned D gene. CDR3 length: 12 amino acids, cysteine to phenylalanine. Solely the CDR3 DNA is kept, with 36 bases framed from the first base. V is clipped by 0 bases and J by 7 bases, and the sequence between their germline boundaries is 4 bases long. CDR1 and CDR2 are read off the germline V gene as SGDLS and YYNGEE.